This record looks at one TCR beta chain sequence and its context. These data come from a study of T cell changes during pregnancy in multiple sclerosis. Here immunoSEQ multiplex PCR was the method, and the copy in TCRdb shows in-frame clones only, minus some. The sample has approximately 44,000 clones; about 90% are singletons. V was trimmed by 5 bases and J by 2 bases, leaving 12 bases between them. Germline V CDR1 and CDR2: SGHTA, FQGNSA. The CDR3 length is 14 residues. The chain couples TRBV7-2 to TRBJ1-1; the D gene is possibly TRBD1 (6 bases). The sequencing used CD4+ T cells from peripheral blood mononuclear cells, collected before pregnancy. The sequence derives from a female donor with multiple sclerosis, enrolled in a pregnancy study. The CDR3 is CASSTLRGNTEAFF. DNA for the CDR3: TGTGCCAGCAGCACTCTCAGGGGTAACACTGAAGCTTTCTTT.